Listed below are T cell receptor beta chains from one sample, sequenced in a study of blood T cells in healthy people across ages. In TCRdb, the 5' RACE reads were re-called with MiXCR into one record per CDR3 protein. The table shows 850,000 to 1,100,000 distinct CDR3 sequences, with roughly two fifths occurring only once. The sequenced sample was blood. The receptors stem from a man younger than 35 in good health. Both conserved end residues are part of each CDR3. A D gene is named only where the DNA matches it firmly. Expanded clones are given a class, and other clones once, few, many or no size at all.

>TRBJ1-2|-|-|TRBV12-5
TGTGCTAGTGGTTCAGGGTTGGGTAACTATGGCTACACCTTC
CASGSGLGNYGYTF
>TRBJ1-2|TRBD1|-|TRBV12-3/TRBV12-4
TGTGCCAGCAGGGAGACAGGGGGATGGGGCTACACCTTC
CASRETGGWGYTF
>TRBJ2-3|-|-|TRBV4-3
TGCGCCAGCAGCCAAGATCTCGAGGGAGATACGCAGTATTTT
CASSQDLEGDTQYF
>TRBJ2-1|TRBD2|-|TRBV2
TGTGCCAGCAGTGATTGGGGCGGGGGAGCTAGAACCCTCAATGAGCAGTTCTTC
CASSDWGGGARTLNEQFF
>TRBJ2-3|-|many|TRBV10-3
TGTGCCATCGGAGCCGGAGATACCGGCACAGATACGCAGTATTTT
CAIGAGDTGTDTQYF
>TRBJ1-2|-|-|TRBV14
TGTGCCAGCAGTCCCCTACGGGGGGATCGCTACACCTTC
CASSPLRGDRYTF
>TRBJ2-1|-|few|TRBV6-6
TGTGCCAGCAGTTACTCGTCGGCCAATGAGCAGTTCTTC
CASSYSSANEQFF
>TRBJ2-3|-|few|TRBV7-9
TGTGCCAGCAGCCCCTCATGGGGGGGGGCCGACTTACGGCCAGATACGCAGTATTTT
CASSPSWGGADLRPDTQYF
>TRBJ2-3|TRBD1|few|TRBV9
TGTGCCAGCAGCGTAGACGCCAGGGGGTGGACGGATACGCAGTATTTT
CASSVDARGWTDTQYF
>TRBJ2-1|-|-|TRBV19
TGTGCCAGTAGTAGGTCTAGTTTGAGCGAGCAGTTCTTC
CASSRSSLSEQFF
>TRBJ1-2|-|-|TRBV5-1
TGCGCCAGCAGCTTGGCGAGTCCCGGAGGTACAGGCTATGGCTACACCTTC
CASSLASPGGTGYGYTF
>TRBJ1-1|TRBD1|-|TRBV20-1
TGCAGTGCTAGTACTACGGGACAGGCGAACACTGAAGCTTTCTTT
CSASTTGQANTEAFF
>TRBJ1-1|-|few|TRBV14
TGTGCCAGCAGCCAAGAGGTCAGACAGGCCTATTTTGAAGCTTTCTTT
CASSQEVRQAYFEAFF
>TRBJ2-1|-|few|TRBV2
TGTGCCAGCAGGGACCCAGGACACAATGAGCAGTTCTTC
CASRDPGHNEQFF